The T cell receptor (beta chain) described here comes from a study of blood T cell repertoires in COVID-19. The table came from immunoSEQ multiplex PCR; TCRdb's copy has only in-frame clones and leaves some out. Here the sample spans about 160,000 clones, about nine tenths being singletons. Germline CDR1 and CDR2: SGHRS and YFSETQ. V was pared by 2 bases and J by 3 bases, with 11 bases between. The CDR3 has 14 amino acids. V usage is TRBV5-1 and J usage is TRBJ1-1; possibly TRBD1 for D (6 bases). The sequenced sample consisted of PBMCs or T cells enriched from blood (not recorded which). The receptor was isolated from a middle-aged woman who had been exposed to COVID-19. The CDR3 loop reads CASSLTGPHTEAFF. The CDR3 DNA reads as TGCGCCAGCAGCTTAACAGGGCCCCACACTGAAGCTTTCTTT. The full variable domain, its missing parts supplied by reference TRBV5-1 and TRBJ1-1, is KAGVTQTPRYLIKTRGQQVTLSCSPISGHRSVSWYQQTPGQGLQFLFEYFSETQRNKGNFPGRFSGRQFSNSRSEMNVSTLELGDSALYLCASSLTGPHTEAFFGQGTRLTVV.